This T cell receptor beta chain appears in the sequencing data of a study of regulatory T cells in long-lasting Graves disease. The study's findings and limits: The researchers studied only peripheral blood, not thyroid tissue.

Indicated time point: persistent/refractory GD, antithyroid drugs over 5 years with positive TRAb. PBMCs provided the RNA from which the TCR library was made. Criteria from the American Thyroid Association guidelines were applied to diagnose Graves' disease. At least ten counts were recorded for this clonotype. The antigen remains unidentified. The TCR beta library used iRepertoire HTBI primers with Arm-PCR amplification of CDR3. TCRdb independently ran MiXCR on the multiplex PCR reads; one entry per CDR3 protein. Here the sample spans some 430,000 distinct CDR3 sequences, 20% to 25% being singletons. The CDR3 totals 18 residues. The junction had 9 bases not matched to a gene; V was cut back by 4 bases and J by 0 bases. The germline V gene encodes CDR1 MDHEN and CDR2 SYDVKM.

The material was peripheral blood mononuclear cells (PBMCs), obtained when the disease was refractory, from a patient treated with antithyroid drugs. The clonotype originates from a female donor with Graves disease. The J gene is TRBJ2-3, the V gene TRBV28; TRBD2 matches at 11 bases. CDR3 nucleotides: TGTGCCAGCAGTTCGATTATCCGGACTAGCGGGAGCACAGATACGCAGTATTTT. The encoded protein is CASSSIIRTSGSTDTQYF.